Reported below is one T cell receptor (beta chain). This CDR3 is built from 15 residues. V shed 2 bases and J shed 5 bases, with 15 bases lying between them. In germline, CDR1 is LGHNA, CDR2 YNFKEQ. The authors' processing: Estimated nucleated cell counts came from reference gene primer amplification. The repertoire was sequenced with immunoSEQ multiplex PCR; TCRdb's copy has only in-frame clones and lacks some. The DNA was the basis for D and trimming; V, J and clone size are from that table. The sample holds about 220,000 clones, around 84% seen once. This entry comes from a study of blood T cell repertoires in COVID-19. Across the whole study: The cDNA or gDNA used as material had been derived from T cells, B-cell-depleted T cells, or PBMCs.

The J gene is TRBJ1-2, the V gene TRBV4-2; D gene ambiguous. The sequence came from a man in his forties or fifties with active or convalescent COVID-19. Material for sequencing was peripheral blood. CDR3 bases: TGTGCCAGCAGCCAACTTGGGAGAGCCGAGTATGGCTACACCTTC. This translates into CASSQLGRAEYGYTF.